The 17 T cell receptor beta chains below all came from one sample that was sequenced in a study of T cells after posttransplantation cyclophosphamide. The repertoire was sequenced with immunoSEQ multiplex PCR; TCRdb's copy has only in-frame clones and lacks some. The sample consists of 32,000 or so clones, 70% to 90% of them appearing once. The sequencing input was PBMCs. These receptors were taken from a woman aged 40 to 55 with a blood cancer, CMV-positive, and with a related stem cell donor.

The sample holds one count of this clone. The genes are TRBV5-1 and TRBJ2-1; 8 bases are shared with TRBD1. The germline V gene encodes CDR1 SGHRS and CDR2 YFSETQ. The CDR3 length is 14 residues. Trimming took 4 bases from V and 2 from J; bases not matched to a gene: 2. This CDR3 is CASSVQGAYNEQFF. DNA for the CDR3: TGCGCCAGCAGCGTACAGGGGGCCTACAATGAGCAGTTCTTC.

This clone was seen once. This chain's CDR3 is CASSVSGADSSYEQYF. The CDR3 nucleotides are TGTGCCAGCAGTGTCAGTGGGGCCGACAGCTCCTACGAGCAGTACTTC. This chain connects TRBV2 to TRBJ2-7; TRBD1 is a possible D gene (5 bases). V was clipped by 4 bases and J by 0 bases, with 16 bases between them. This CDR3 spans 16 amino acids. Germline CDR1 is SNHLY and CDR2 is FYNNEI.

The chain recombines TRBV11-2 with TRBJ2-5, with 8 positions matching TRBD1. J was trimmed by 5 bases and V by 5 bases; bases with no gene match: 7. The germline gives CDR1 SGHAT, CDR2 FQNNGV. The CDR3 extends over 14 amino acids. This CDR3 reads CASSLQGVVETQYF. In nucleotides, the CDR3 is TGTGCCAGCAGCCTACAGGGGGTCGTCGAGACCCAGTACTTC. Full variable domain (rest looked up from reference TRBV11-2 and TRBJ2-5): EAGVAQSPRYKIIEKRQSVAFWCNPISGHATLYWYQQILGQGPKLLIQFQNNGVVDDSQLPKDRFSAERLKGVDSTLKIQPAKLEDSAVYLCASSLQGVVETQYFGPGTRLLVL.

The rearrangement uses TRBV6-5 and TRBJ1-5; possible D gene TRBD1, 5 bases. CDR1 MNHEY and CDR2 SVGAGI come from the germline V gene. Deletions cut 5 bases from V and 3 bases from J, with 14 bases between. This CDR3 comprises 15 residues. The CDR3 here is CASSGVQGLNQPQHF. The DNA of the CDR3 is TGTGCCAGCAGTGGAGTCCAGGGTCTCAATCAGCCCCAGCATTTT.

J is TRBJ1-5 and V is TRBV12-5; D remains ambiguous. CDR1 and CDR2 from the germline V gene are LGHNT and FRNRAP. Trimming pared 0 bases from V and 0 bases from J, leaving 12 bases between. The CDR3 covers 17 residues. The CDR3 is CASGLVPVDHSNQPQHF. CDR3 bases: TGTGCTAGTGGTTTGGTACCGGTAGATCATAGCAATCAGCCCCAGCATTTT.

This chain joins TRBV18 and TRBJ1-2; maybe TRBD1 (5 bases). Trimming took off 5 bases at V and 2 bases at J, with 12 bases between the two ends. The CDR3 spans 14 residues. Germline V gives CDR1 KGHSH, CDR2 LQKENI. This CDR3 reads CASSYGDSNYGYTF. Written as DNA, the CDR3 is TGTGCCAGCTCATATGGGGACTCAAACTATGGCTACACCTTC. The whole variable domain, filled in from reference TRBV18 and TRBJ1-2, reads NAGVMQNPRHLVRRRGQEARLRCSPMKGHSHVYWYRQLPEEGLKFMVYLQKENIIDESGMPKERFSAEFPKEGPSILRIQQVVRGDSAAYFCASSYGDSNYGYTFGSGTRLTVV.

This clone was seen only a few times. The chain links TRBV7-2 to TRBJ2-1; D perhaps matches TRBD1 (6 bases). CDR1 is SGHTA, CDR2 FQGNSA, per germline. Trimming stripped 8 bases from V and 0 bases from J, with 14 bases between. The CDR3 totals 15 residues. The CDR3 nucleotides are TGTGCCAGCGACAAAACAGGGCTCTCCTACAATGAGCAGTTCTTC. Encoded protein: CASDKTGLSYNEQFF. Full variable domain (remainder filled in from reference TRBV7-2 and TRBJ2-1): GAGVSQSPSNKVTEKGKDVELRCDPISGHTALYWYRQSLGQGLEFLIYFQGNSAPDKSGLPSDRFSAERTGGSVSTLTIQRTQQEDSAVYLCASDKTGLSYNEQFFGPGTRLTVL.

A single count supports this clone. V gene TRBV6-6 combines with J gene TRBJ1-4; 8 positions agree with TRBD1. The CDR3 loop spans 15 amino acids. Unmatched junction bases numbered 1, after V lost 2 bases and J lost 2 bases. Germline CDR1 is MNHNY and CDR2 is SVGAGI (reference sequence). As DNA, the CDR3 is TGTGCCAGCAGTTACAGACAGGGGACTAATGAAAAACTGTTTTTT. This translates into CASSYRQGTNEKLFF.

V gene TRBV21-1 combines with J gene TRBJ2-6; the table's D call, TRBD1, has no DNA check behind it. TRBV21-1 is assigned pseudogene status. The CDR3 has 19 amino acids. CDR3 residues: CASSVSRQGVSSGANVLTF. CDR3 DNA sequence: TGTGCCAGCAGCGTCTCAAGACAGGGGGTGAGCTCTGGGGCCAACGTCCTGACTTTC.

V usage is TRBV4-2 and J usage is TRBJ2-6; a possible D gene is TRBD2 (5 bases). Between the trimmed V and J ends, which lost 1 base and 0 bases, there was a span of 13 bases. The CDR3 is made up of 18 amino acids. Germline CDR1 LGHNA, CDR2 YNFKEQ. The chain's CDR3 is CASSQAGIPDSGANVLTF. CDR3 bases: TGTGCCAGCAGCCAAGCCGGGATCCCGGACTCTGGGGCCAACGTCCTGACTTTC.

This clone was observed a handful of times. CDR3 residues: CSAHRAGEQFF. The DNA of the CDR3 is TGCAGTGCTCACAGGGCCGGTGAGCAGTTCTTC. This chain connects TRBV20-1 to TRBJ2-1; tentative D call: TRBD1 (6 bases). The ends were cut back, 5 bases at V and 9 bases at J, with 11 bases in the middle. Germline V gives CDR1 DFQATT, CDR2 SNEGSKA (reference sequence). CDR3 length: 11 residues.

V usage is TRBV5-1 and J usage is TRBJ2-5; no clear D. The CDR3 has 13 amino acids. Germline V gene data show CDR1 as SGHRS and CDR2 as YFSETQ. The V and J ends lost 0 bases and 4 bases respectively, with 7 bases between them. CDR3 in DNA: TGCGCCAGCAGCTTGGCCAATCCAGAGACCCAGTACTTC. Translating it yields CASSLANPETQYF.

The V call is TRBV14, the J call TRBJ1-5; D is ambiguous. There are 18 residues in the CDR3. Germline values: CDR1 SGHDN, CDR2 FVKESK. Trimming removed 2 bases from V and 0 bases from J, with 17 bases in between. This CDR3 is CASSQSSGPPYSNQPQHF. CDR3 bases: TGTGCCAGCAGCCAATCGTCTGGCCCCCCGTATAGCAATCAGCCCCAGCATTTT. The full variable domain, in which reference TRBV14 and TRBJ1-5 provide the parts outside the CDR3, is EAGVTQFPSHSVIEKGQTVTLRCDPISGHDNLYWYRRVMGKEIKFLLHFVKESKQDESGMPNNRFLAERTGGTYSTLKVQPAELEDSGVYFCASSQSSGPPYSNQPQHFGDGTRLSIL.

The chain joins TRBV13 to TRBJ1-6; 7 bases are shared with TRBD1. CDR3 length equals 16 residues. Germline CDR1 reads PRHDT; CDR2 reads FYEKMQ (reference sequence). J gave up 9 bases and V 5 bases, and 13 bases lay outside the gene matches. CDR3 loop: CASSPVGTAYGSPLHF. For the CDR3, the DNA is TGTGCCAGCAGCCCCGTGGGGACAGCCTACGGTTCACCCCTCCACTTT.

The V and J genes are TRBV19 and TRBJ2-3, with TRBD2 identical over 11 bases. V dropped 4 bases and J dropped 2; count of bases not matched to a gene: 5. This CDR3 spans 16 amino acids. Per germline, CDR1 LNHDA and CDR2 SQIVND (reference sequence). The CDR3 spells CASSNIAGGFTDTQYF. In DNA form, the CDR3 reads TGTGCCAGTAGTAACATAGCGGGGGGGTTCACAGATACGCAGTATTTT. The entire variable domain, with the rest obtained from reference TRBV19 and TRBJ2-3, is as follows: DGGITQSPKYLFRKEGQNVTLSCEQNLNHDAMYWYRQDPGQGLRLIYYSQIVNDFQKGDIAEGYSVSREKKESFPLTVTSAQKNPTAFYLCASSNIAGGFTDTQYFGPGTRLTVL.

With respect to this clone: Distinct nucleotide sequences in the sample also encode this CDR3. The chain carries TRBV4-3 and TRBJ1-6; 8 nucleotides align to TRBD1. The germline CDR1 and CDR2 sequences are LGHNA and YSLEER. The CDR3 is made up of 14 amino acids. V was clipped by 4 bases and J by 4 bases; unmatched bases: 0. CDR3 protein: CASSRTGYNSPLHF. The CDR3 DNA is TGCGCCAGCAGCCGGACAGGGTATAATTCACCCCTCCACTTT.

This clone came up a few times. V is TRBV5-4 and J is TRBJ2-7, with D perhaps matching TRBD1 (7 bases). This CDR3 has 14 residues. Trimming removed 4 bases from V and 4 bases from J, with 15 bases in between. Germline V gene sequence: CDR1 SGHNT, CDR2 YYREEE (reference sequence). This CDR3 reads CASSRRGPTYEQYF. CDR3 coding DNA: TGTGCCAGCAGCCGGAGGGGGCCAACGTACGAGCAGTACTTC.